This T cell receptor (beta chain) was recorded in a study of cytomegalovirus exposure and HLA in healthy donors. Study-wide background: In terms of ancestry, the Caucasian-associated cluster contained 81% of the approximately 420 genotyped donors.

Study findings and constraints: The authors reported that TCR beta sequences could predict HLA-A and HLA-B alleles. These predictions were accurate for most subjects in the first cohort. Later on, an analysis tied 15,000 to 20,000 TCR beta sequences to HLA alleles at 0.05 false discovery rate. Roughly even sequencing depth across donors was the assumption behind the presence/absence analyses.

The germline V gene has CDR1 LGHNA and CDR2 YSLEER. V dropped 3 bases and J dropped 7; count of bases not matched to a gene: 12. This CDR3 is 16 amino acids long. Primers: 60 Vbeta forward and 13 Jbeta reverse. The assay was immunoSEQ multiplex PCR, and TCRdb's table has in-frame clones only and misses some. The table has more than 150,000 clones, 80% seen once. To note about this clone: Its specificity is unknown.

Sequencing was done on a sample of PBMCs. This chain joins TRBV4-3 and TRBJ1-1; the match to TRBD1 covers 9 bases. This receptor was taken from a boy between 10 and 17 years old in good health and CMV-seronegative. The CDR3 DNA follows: TGCGCCAGCAGCCACTTCCCGAGGGACAGGGCCTTTGAAGCTTTCTTT. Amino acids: CASSHFPRDRAFEAFF.